This T cell receptor beta chain was identified during a study of cytomegalovirus exposure and HLA in healthy donors. Primers: 60 Vbeta forward and 13 Jbeta reverse. Sequencing was performed with immunoSEQ multiplex PCR; in TCRdb, only in-frame clones are kept and a portion is missing. In the table there are approximately 180,000 clones, roughly 79% of which are singletons. Germline loops: CDR1 SGHTS, CDR2 YDEGEE. The V end lost 1 base, the J end lost 0 bases, and 19 bases lay between the germline ends. The CDR3 length is 18 residues. This clone came up once. Its antigen remains unidentified. Study-wide points: Excluded: some indistinguishable V segments such as TRBV6-2 and TRBV6-3. Association with HLA alleles at 0.05 false discovery rate was found for 15,000 to 20,000 TCR beta sequences in a later analysis. There were reportedly fewer N-insertions in an Asian-associated ancestry cluster than the roughly 670-donor mean, in a later analysis. Specific recognition of CMV antigens was confirmed in vitro for a few chains (all CMV-associated).

The sequence was collected from a woman under 30 in good health and CMV-seropositive. Material: PBMCs. The V and J genes are TRBV5-8 and TRBJ1-1; perhaps TRBD1 as D (5 bases). CDR3 protein: CASSLWGGLGSLNTEAFF. The CDR3 DNA sequence: TGTGCCAGCAGCTTGTGGGGGGGGTTGGGGAGCTTGAACACTGAAGCTTTCTTT.